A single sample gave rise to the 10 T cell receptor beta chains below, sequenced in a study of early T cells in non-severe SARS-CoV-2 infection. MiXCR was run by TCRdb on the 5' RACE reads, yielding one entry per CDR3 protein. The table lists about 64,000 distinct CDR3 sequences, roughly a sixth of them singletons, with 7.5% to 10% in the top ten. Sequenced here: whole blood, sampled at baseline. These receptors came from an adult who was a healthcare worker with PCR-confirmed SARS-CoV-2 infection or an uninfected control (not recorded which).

CDR3 protein: CASSKQDRAQPQHF. The CDR3 coding sequence is TGTGCCAGTAGTAAACAAGACAGGGCTCAGCCCCAGCATTTT. The chain combines TRBV19 with TRBJ1-5, with TRBD1 matching 7 bases. CDR1 and CDR2 (germline): LNHDA, SQIVND (reference sequence). J lost 6 bases, V lost 4 bases, and 6 bases had no gene match. The CDR3 has 14 residues.

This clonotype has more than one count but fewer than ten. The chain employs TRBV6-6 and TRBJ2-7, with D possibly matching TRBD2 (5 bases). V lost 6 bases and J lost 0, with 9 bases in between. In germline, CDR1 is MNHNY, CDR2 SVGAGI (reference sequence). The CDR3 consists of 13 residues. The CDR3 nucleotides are TGTGCCAGCAGAACGGGGAGCTCCTACGAGCAGTACTTC. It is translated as CASRTGSSYEQYF.

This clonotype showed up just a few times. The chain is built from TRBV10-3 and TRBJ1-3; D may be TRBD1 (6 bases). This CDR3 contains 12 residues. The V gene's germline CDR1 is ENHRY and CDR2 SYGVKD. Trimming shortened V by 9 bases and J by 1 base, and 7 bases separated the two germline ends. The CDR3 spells CAIQGSGNTIYF. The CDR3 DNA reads TGTGCCATTCAGGGGTCTGGAAACACCATATATTTT.

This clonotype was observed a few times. CDR3 nucleotides: TGCAGTGCTAGGGAGGGAAGCGATTACTACGAGCAGTACTTC. Its translation is CSAREGSDYYEQYF. V gene TRBV20-1 combines with J gene TRBJ2-7; D is perhaps TRBD2 (6 bases). The germline gives CDR1 DFQATT, CDR2 SNEGSKA (reference sequence). V was trimmed by 3 bases and J by 3 bases, leaving 15 bases between them. CDR3 size: 14 residues.

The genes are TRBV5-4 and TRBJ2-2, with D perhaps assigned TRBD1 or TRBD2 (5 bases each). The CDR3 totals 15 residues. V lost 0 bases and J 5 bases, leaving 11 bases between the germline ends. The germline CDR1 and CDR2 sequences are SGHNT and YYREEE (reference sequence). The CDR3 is CASSLAGSRTGELFF. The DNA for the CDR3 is TGTGCCAGCAGCTTGGCAGGGAGTAGGACCGGGGAGCTGTTTTTT.

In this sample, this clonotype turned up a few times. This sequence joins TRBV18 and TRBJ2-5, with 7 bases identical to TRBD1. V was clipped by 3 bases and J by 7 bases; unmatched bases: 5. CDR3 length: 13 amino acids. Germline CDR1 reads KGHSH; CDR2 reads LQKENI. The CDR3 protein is CASSPGQEWTQYF. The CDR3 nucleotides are TGTGCCAGCTCACCTGGACAGGAGTGGACCCAGTACTTC.

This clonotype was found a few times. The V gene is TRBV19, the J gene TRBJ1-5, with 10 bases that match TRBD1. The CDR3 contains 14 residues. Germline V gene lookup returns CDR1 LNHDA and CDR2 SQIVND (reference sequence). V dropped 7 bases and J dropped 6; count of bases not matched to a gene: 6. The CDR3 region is CASTPGQGFQPQHF. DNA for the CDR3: TGTGCCAGTACCCCGGGACAGGGGTTTCAGCCCCAGCATTTT. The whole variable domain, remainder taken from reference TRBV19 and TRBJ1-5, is DGGITQSPKYLFRKEGQNVTLSCEQNLNHDAMYWYRQDPGQGLRLIYYSQIVNDFQKGDIAEGYSVSREKKESFPLTVTSAQKNPTAFYLCASTPGQGFQPQHFGDGTRLSIL.

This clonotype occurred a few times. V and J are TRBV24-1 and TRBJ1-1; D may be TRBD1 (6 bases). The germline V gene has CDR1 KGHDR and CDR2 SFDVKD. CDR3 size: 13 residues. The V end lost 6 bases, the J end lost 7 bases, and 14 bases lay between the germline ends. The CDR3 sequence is CATSRTGKSEAFF. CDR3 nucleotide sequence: TGTGCCACCAGTAGAACAGGGAAAAGTGAAGCTTTCTTT.

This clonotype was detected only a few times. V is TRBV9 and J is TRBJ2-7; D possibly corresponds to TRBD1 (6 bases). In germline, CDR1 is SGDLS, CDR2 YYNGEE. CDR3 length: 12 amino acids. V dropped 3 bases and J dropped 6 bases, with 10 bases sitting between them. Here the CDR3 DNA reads TGTGCCAGCAGCGCACAGGGAAGCGAGCAGTACTTC. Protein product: CASSAQGSEQYF.

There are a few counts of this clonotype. CDR3 in amino acids: CASGPGLHYEQYF. In nucleotides, the CDR3 is TGTGCCAGCGGTCCGGGCCTGCACTACGAGCAGTACTTC. The chain couples TRBV28 to TRBJ2-7, with unresolved D. Germline loops: CDR1 MDHEN, CDR2 SYDVKM. There are 13 residues in the CDR3. V was trimmed by 8 bases and J by 3 bases, leaving 14 bases between them.